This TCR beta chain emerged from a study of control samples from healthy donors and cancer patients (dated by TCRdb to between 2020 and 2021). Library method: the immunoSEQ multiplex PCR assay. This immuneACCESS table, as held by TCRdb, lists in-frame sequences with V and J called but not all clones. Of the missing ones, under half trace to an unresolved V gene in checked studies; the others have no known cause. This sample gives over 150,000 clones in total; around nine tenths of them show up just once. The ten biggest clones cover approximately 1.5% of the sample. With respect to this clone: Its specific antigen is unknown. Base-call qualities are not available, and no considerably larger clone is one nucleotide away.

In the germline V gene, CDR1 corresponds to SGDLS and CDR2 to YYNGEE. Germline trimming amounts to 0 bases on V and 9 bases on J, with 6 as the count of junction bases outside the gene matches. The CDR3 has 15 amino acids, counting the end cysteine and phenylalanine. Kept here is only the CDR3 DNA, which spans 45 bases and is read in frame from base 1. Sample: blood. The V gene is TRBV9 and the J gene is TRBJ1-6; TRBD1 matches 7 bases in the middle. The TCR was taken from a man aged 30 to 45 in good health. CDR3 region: CASSVGDSGPSPLHF. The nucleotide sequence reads TGTGCCAGCAGCGTAGGGGACAGTGGACCTTCACCCCTCCACTTT.